The clone carrying this T cell receptor beta chain was seen more than once but under ten times. The sample originates from a study of blood T cell repertoires in COVID-19. Only in-frame clones appear in the TCRdb table, and some are missing; sequencing was by immunoSEQ multiplex PCR. Of about 190,000 clones in the sample, roughly 80% were seen once. This TCR was recovered from a woman in her forties or fifties with acute or convalescent COVID-19. The source material was peripheral blood.

DNA of the CDR3: TGCGCCAGCAGCCCGACAGGGGAGTACGGGGCCAACGTCCTGACTTTC. It yields the protein CASSPTGEYGANVLTF. V and J are TRBV5-1 and TRBJ2-6, with 8 bases aligning to TRBD1. Germline CDR1 is SGHRS and CDR2 is YFSETQ. The CDR3 sequence is 16 residues long. J gave up 4 bases and V 4 bases, and 7 bases lay outside the gene matches.